This TCR beta chain was sequenced in a study of early T cells in non-severe SARS-CoV-2 infection. The germline V gene encodes CDR1 SQVTM and CDR2 ANQGSEA. Trimming took 4 bases from V and 3 from J, leaving 13 bases between them. CDR3 length: 13 residues. This clonotype was found many times. cDNA molecules, individually, were tagged with unique molecular identifiers. From the 5' RACE reads, TCRdb called clonotypes with MiXCR, one entry per CDR3 protein. There are fewer than 35,000 distinct CDR3 sequences in the sample; 9% occur only once, and about 12% lies in the top ten. Sequencing was done on a sample of whole blood. The chain combines TRBV29-1 with TRBJ2-7; no reliable D call. The clonotype comes from an adult who was a healthcare worker with PCR-confirmed SARS-CoV-2 infection or an uninfected control (not recorded which). CDR3 DNA: TGCAGCGTTGGCAGTCCTCCGCTCTACGAGCAGTACTTC. Translation gives CSVGSPPLYEQYF.